The rows below give T cell receptor beta chains drawn from one sample of a study of T cell changes during pregnancy in multiple sclerosis. Profiled with immunoSEQ multiplex PCR; TCRdb holds only in-frame clones, not every one. Among 85,000 to 130,000 clones, roughly 92% were seen once, and the ten largest hold 1.5% to 2%. The material sequenced was peripheral blood, taken after pregnancy. The receptors here all came from a female donor with multiple sclerosis, enrolled in a pregnancy study. The CDR3 runs from the conserved cysteine through the conserved F or W. A D gene is named only where the DNA matches it firmly. Clone size is stated in some rows and not others, as once, few, many or a class when expanded.

v_gene,d_gene,abundance,j_gene,CDR3aa,CDR3nt
TRBV18,NA,NA,TRBJ2-3,CASSPRSRDTDTQYF,TGTGCCAGCTCACCAAGGTCCAGGGACACAGATACGCAGTATTTT
TRBV5-1,TRBD1,NA,TRBJ2-7,CASSPRQGSPSEQYF,TGCGCCAGCAGCCCCCGACAGGGGAGTCCCTCCGAGCAGTACTTC
TRBV27,NA,NA,TRBJ1-5,CASSLLSTVNQPQHF,TGTGCCAGCAGTTTATTATCGACTGTTAATCAGCCCCAGCATTTT
TRBV30,NA,NA,TRBJ2-3,CAWGGGGTQYF,TGTGCCTGGGGAGGGGGGGGTACGCAGTATTTT
TRBV28,NA,few,TRBJ1-3,CASSFPGSGNTIYF,TGTGCCAGCAGTTTTCCGGGGAGCGGAAACACCATATATTTT
TRBV7-2,TRBD1,NA,TRBJ1-5,CASSLRTGEAQPQHF,TGTGCCAGCAGCCTGCGGACAGGGGAGGCTCAGCCCCAGCATTTT
TRBV7-2,TRBD1,NA,TRBJ1-1,CASSFTGVTEAFF,TGTGCCAGCAGCTTTACAGGGGTAACTGAAGCTTTCTTT
TRBV6-1,NA,NA,TRBJ1-3,CASSESRGGNTIYF,TGTGCCAGCAGTGAAAGCCGGGGTGGAAACACCATATATTTT
TRBV5-6,NA,NA,TRBJ2-2,CASSPHMGGRWNTGELFF,TGTGCCAGCAGCCCTCACATGGGGGGTCGGTGGAACACCGGGGAGCTGTTTTTT
TRBV28,TRBD1,few,TRBJ1-5,CASRGQFNQPQHF,TGTGCCAGCAGGGGACAGTTCAATCAGCCCCAGCATTTT
TRBV28,TRBD2,NA,TRBJ2-2,CASSRNSGRPGELFF,TGTGCCAGCAGTAGGAATAGCGGGAGGCCCGGGGAGCTGTTTTTT
TRBV7-6,TRBD1,NA,TRBJ1-2,CASSSPTGDNYGYTF,TGTGCCAGCAGCTCCCCGACAGGGGACAACTATGGCTACACCTTC
TRBV2,TRBD1,once,TRBJ2-7,CASSLRQGPHEQYF,TGTGCCAGCAGCCTAAGACAGGGACCCCACGAGCAGTACTTC
TRBV9,NA,NA,TRBJ2-1,CASSVSGGPFGEQFF,TGTGCCAGCAGCGTTAGCGGAGGGCCGTTTGGTGAGCAGTTCTTC
TRBV23-1,TRBD1,NA,TRBJ2-7,CASSQPGTGGYEQYF,TGCGCCAGCAGTCAACCCGGGACAGGGGGCTACGAGCAGTACTTC
TRBV6-1,NA,NA,TRBJ1-5,CASSEIVSNQPQHF,TGTGCCAGCAGTGAAATCGTTAGCAATCAGCCCCAGCATTTT
TRBV30,NA,NA,TRBJ2-7,CAWSVQRLSEQYF,TGTGCCTGGAGTGTACAACGACTATCCGAGCAGTACTTC
TRBV7-3,NA,NA,TRBJ1-1,CASSLTEAGVGNTEAFF,TGTGCCAGCAGCCTAACGGAGGCAGGGGTGGGGAACACTGAAGCTTTCTTT
TRBV2,NA,NA,TRBJ1-5,CTSRGYAGQPQHF,TGTACCAGCCGGGGTTACGCTGGGCAGCCCCAGCATTTT
TRBV14,TRBD1,NA,TRBJ1-4,CASSQGQGEPGGEKLFF,TGTGCCAGCAGCCAAGGACAGGGGGAGCCGGGTGGGGAAAAACTGTTTTTT
TRBV19,NA,NA,TRBJ2-7,CASSIDRTVPYEQYF,TGTGCCAGTAGTATAGATCGCACAGTCCCCTACGAGCAGTACTTC
TRBV7-2,TRBD2,NA,TRBJ2-3,CASSLNLAGVDTQYF,TGTGCCAGCAGCTTAAATCTAGCGGGAGTAGATACGCAGTATTTT
TRBV7-2,TRBD2,NA,TRBJ2-1,CASSPLAGEYNEQFF,TGTGCCAGCAGCCCTCTAGCGGGGGAGTACAATGAGCAGTTCTTC
TRBV5-1,TRBD2,NA,TRBJ2-7,CASSLGLAGEEQYF,TGCGCCAGCAGCTTGGGATTAGCGGGAGAAGAGCAGTACTTC
TRBV9,TRBD1,NA,TRBJ1-2,CASSVAPGGNYGYTF,TGTGCCAGCAGCGTTGCTCCAGGGGGCAACTATGGCTACACCTTC
TRBV20-1,NA,NA,TRBJ2-5,CSARIAETQYF,TGCAGTGCTAGGATAGCAGAGACCCAGTACTTC
TRBV18,NA,few,TRBJ1-1,CASSPQSHMNTEAFF,TGTGCCAGCTCACCACAAAGTCACATGAACACTGAAGCTTTCTTT
TRBV4-2,TRBD2,NA,TRBJ2-1,CASSQGGLAGTYNEQFF,TGTGCCAGCAGCCAAGGAGGACTAGCGGGAACCTACAATGAGCAGTTCTTC
TRBV5-1,TRBD2,NA,TRBJ2-7,CASSWGGTEAYEQYF,TGCGCCAGCAGCTGGGGGGGGACGGAAGCCTACGAGCAGTACTTC
TRBV6-5,NA,NA,TRBJ1-5,CASSSENQPQHF,TGTGCCAGCAGTTCTGAGAATCAGCCCCAGCATTTT